These T cell receptor beta chains were read from a single sample in a study of blood T cell repertoires in COVID-19. The data were produced by immunoSEQ multiplex PCR, yet TCRdb's version contains in-frame clones alone and is incomplete. The table shows around 15,000 clones, with roughly nine tenths occurring only once. Sequencing input: peripheral blood. The receptors were sampled from a human donor in a cohort sampled during active COVID-19. Both conserved end residues are part of each CDR3. A D gene is named only where the DNA matches it firmly. Clone size is not always given. Where it is, it says once, few, many or a class for expanded clones.

v_gene	d_gene	j_gene	abundance	CDR3aa	CDR3nt
TRBV19	TRBD2	TRBJ2-5	.	CASRYSGGFQETQYF	TGTGCCAGTAGATATAGCGGGGGCTTCCAAGAGACCCAGTACTTC
TRBV27	.	TRBJ2-3	once	CASSSSGFLSQYF	TGTGCCAGCAGTTCGTCAGGGTTTCTATCGCAGTATTTT
TRBV16	.	TRBJ1-5	.	CASSQSGQGNQPQHF	TGTGCCAGCAGCCAATCGGGTCAGGGGAATCAGCCCCAGCATTTT
TRBV5-1	.	TRBJ2-3	.	CASSLAGSTFTDTQYF	TGCGCCAGCAGCTTGGCCGGGTCGACCTTCACAGATACGCAGTATTTT
TRBV6-5	TRBD1	TRBJ2-5	.	CASSLARGLQETQYF	TGTGCCAGCAGCCTGGCCAGGGGGCTGCAAGAGACCCAGTACTTC
TRBV12-5	TRBD2	TRBJ2-1	.	CASGLSSGASEQFF	TGTGCTAGTGGTCTGTCTAGCGGGGCCAGCGAGCAGTTCTTC
TRBV6-5	.	TRBJ2-7	once	CASSLDTTSYEQYF	TGTGCCAGCTCCTTAGACACGACCTCCTACGAGCAGTACTTC
TRBV30	.	TRBJ1-5	once	CAWSGGPGNQPQHF	TGTGCCTGGAGCGGAGGACCAGGTAATCAGCCCCAGCATTTT
TRBV5-8	TRBD1	TRBJ2-5	.	CASSSQGFQETQYF	TGTGCCAGCAGCTCACAGGGGTTCCAAGAGACCCAGTACTTC
TRBV19	TRBD1	TRBJ2-1	.	CASSIPQGAGEQFF	TGTGCCAGTAGTATTCCCCAGGGGGCTGGTGAGCAGTTCTTC
TRBV29-1	TRBD1	TRBJ1-1	.	CSVPPGQGAAGTEAFF	TGCAGCGTTCCCCCGGGACAGGGGGCGGCGGGGACTGAAGCTTTCTTT
TRBV6-1	.	TRBJ2-5	.	CASSDRGETQYF	TGTGCCAGCAGTGACCGGGGGGAGACCCAGTACTTC
TRBV6-5	.	TRBJ1-1	once	CASSFYRVDEAFF	TGTGCCAGCAGTTTCTACAGGGTCGATGAAGCTTTCTTT
TRBV7-2	.	TRBJ2-7	.	CASSWGSTYEQYF	TGTGCCAGCAGTTGGGGCAGTACCTACGAGCAGTACTTC
TRBV29-1	.	TRBJ2-5	.	CSDRVSDRQETQYF	TGCAGCGATAGGGTGTCGGACAGACAAGAGACCCAGTACTTC
TRBV30	.	TRBJ1-1	.	CAWEYSGEKKWQAFF	TGTGCCTGGGAGTATTCAGGGGAAAAGAAGTGGCAAGCTTTCTTT
TRBV5-6	.	TRBJ1-4	once	CASRRGASEKLFF	TGTGCCAGCAGAAGGGGCGCGTCGGAAAAACTGTTTTTT
TRBV10-3	.	TRBJ2-5	.	CAISADTGQETQYF	TGTGCCATCAGTGCGGACACGGGCCAAGAGACCCAGTACTTC
TRBV5-1	.	TRBJ2-7	.	CASSLGSGLTYEQYF	TGCGCCAGCAGCTTGGGGTCAGGGTTAACCTACGAGCAGTACTTC
TRBV29-1	TRBD1	TRBJ1-1	.	CSIGTGRTEAFF	TGCAGCATAGGGACAGGTCGTACTGAAGCTTTCTTT
TRBV27	.	TRBJ1-1	.	CASSLTMNTEAFF	TGTGCCAGCAGTTTGACTATGAACACTGAAGCTTTCTTT
TRBV24-1	.	TRBJ2-3	.	CATSAGGAPGTDTQYF	TGTGCCACCAGTGCCGGAGGGGCCCCCGGGACGGATACGCAGTATTTT
TRBV5-4	TRBD1	TRBJ2-5	.	CASSLEQGARETQYF	TGTGCCAGCAGCTTGGAACAGGGGGCGCGGGAGACCCAGTACTTC
TRBV5-5	.	TRBJ1-1	.	CASSLVQVIALNTEAFF	TGTGCCAGCAGCTTGGTACAGGTCATAGCCCTGAACACTGAAGCTTTCTTT
TRBV7-8	TRBD2	TRBJ2-7	.	CASSVSGGTYEQYF	TGTGCCAGCAGCGTTAGCGGGGGGACCTACGAGCAGTACTTC
TRBV19	.	TRBJ1-2	.	CASIKPGGGYGYTF	TGTGCCAGCATAAAGCCCGGTGGAGGGTATGGCTACACCTTC
TRBV19	TRBD1	TRBJ1-5	.	CASRMGQGAGQPQHF	TGTGCCAGCAGGATGGGACAGGGGGCTGGGCAGCCCCAGCATTTT
TRBV6-4	.	TRBJ2-3	.	CASSDTGSTDTQYF	TGTGCCAGCAGTGACACGGGTAGCACAGATACGCAGTATTTT
TRBV5-6	TRBD1	TRBJ1-5	once	CASSLSGQDNQPQHF	TGTGCCAGCAGCCTCTCCGGACAGGACAATCAGCCCCAGCATTTT
TRBV3-1/TRBV3-2	.	TRBJ1-1	.	CASSQDRTVEAFF	TGTGCCAGCAGCCAAGATAGGACAGTTGAAGCTTTCTTT
TRBV11-3	TRBD1	TRBJ2-7	.	CASSSTAGGEQYF	TGTGCCAGCAGTTCCACCGCAGGGGGCGAGCAGTACTTC
TRBV28	TRBD1	TRBJ1-1	.	CASRYRQGRAFF	TGTGCCAGCAGGTACCGACAGGGCCGGGCTTTCTTT
TRBV2	.	TRBJ2-2	.	CASRAQGAGELFF	TGTGCCAGCAGAGCCCAGGGCGCCGGGGAGCTGTTTTTT
TRBV28	.	TRBJ1-2	.	CASSPAGRDGYTF	TGTGCCAGCAGCCCCGCAGGGAGGGATGGCTACACCTTC
TRBV5-1	TRBD2	TRBJ2-5	once	CASRPLAGGQETQYF	TGCGCCAGCAGACCACTAGCGGGGGGGCAGGAGACCCAGTACTTC
TRBV5-6	.	TRBJ1-1	.	CASSLAGGLNTEAFF	TGTGCCAGCAGCTTGGCGGGGGGCCTGAACACTGAAGCTTTCTTT
TRBV19	TRBD1	TRBJ1-5	.	CAVSGTGDHQPQHF	TGTGCCGTATCCGGGACAGGGGACCATCAGCCCCAGCATTTT
TRBV7-9	TRBD1	TRBJ1-1	once	CASSLGTVNTEAFF	TGTGCCAGCAGCCTAGGGACAGTAAACACTGAAGCTTTCTTT
TRBV7-2	.	TRBJ2-5	.	CASSLGAAETQYF	TGTGCCAGCAGCTTAGGAGCGGCAGAGACCCAGTACTTC
TRBV5-1	.	TRBJ2-2	.	CASSLSQSPGELFF	TGCGCCAGCAGCTTGTCACAGTCCCCCGGGGAGCTGTTTTTT
TRBV7-9	.	TRBJ2-5	.	CASSLGAAGGGEETQYF	TGTGCCAGCAGCTTAGGTGCGGCAGGCGGAGGGGAAGAGACCCAGTACTTC
TRBV5-5	TRBD1	TRBJ1-4	once	CASSPGRGPPNEKLFF	TGTGCCAGCAGCCCCGGCAGGGGGCCCCCTAATGAAAAACTGTTTTTT
TRBV5-8	.	TRBJ2-3	.	CASSFSGASTDTQYF	TGTGCCAGCAGCTTTAGCGGTGCTAGCACAGATACGCAGTATTTT
TRBV7-9	TRBD1	TRBJ2-5	.	CASSSQGAGETQYF	TGTGCCAGCAGCTCGCAGGGGGCTGGGGAGACCCAGTACTTC
TRBV6-5	.	TRBJ1-2	.	CASGNYRYGYTF	TGTGCCAGCGGAAACTACCGATATGGCTACACCTTC
TRBV5-4	.	TRBJ1-5	few	CASSLDRANNQPQHF	TGTGCCAGCAGCTTGGACAGGGCTAACAATCAGCCCCAGCATTTT
TRBV5-5	.	TRBJ2-1	.	CASSLALGDTRYNEQFF	TGTGCCAGCAGCTTGGCCTTGGGAGACACGAGATACAATGAGCAGTTCTTC
TRBV5-1	TRBD1	TRBJ2-6	.	CASSQWDRGNAGANVLTF	TGCGCCAGCAGCCAATGGGACAGGGGGAATGCTGGGGCCAACGTCCTGACTTTC
TRBV7-9	TRBD1	TRBJ1-2	.	CASSSTTGQVYGYTF	TGTGCCAGCAGCTCAACCACGGGACAGGTCTATGGCTACACCTTC
TRBV6-5	.	TRBJ2-7	.	CASSYSGGQQYF	TGTGCCAGCAGTTACTCGGGGGGGCAGCAGTACTTC
TRBV27	.	TRBJ2-1	.	CASSLWQGRRSTFF	TGTGCCAGCAGTTTATGGCAGGGGCGTAGGAGTACGTTCTTC
TRBV11-1	.	TRBJ1-4	.	CASSLDSFGEKLFF	TGTGCCAGCAGCTTGGACAGTTTCGGTGAAAAACTGTTTTTT